The 29 T cell receptor beta chains listed next were all sequenced from one sample in a study of blood T cell repertoires in COVID-19. TCRdb's copy holds only in-frame clones and misses some; the assay was immunoSEQ multiplex PCR. The data show about 71,000 clones, about nine tenths seen once. The sequenced sample consisted of peripheral blood. These receptors all stem from a woman over 75 with acute or convalescent COVID-19.

Concerning this clone: Sequence at one end of the junction differs from germline and may be a read error. The chain recombines TRBV7-3 with TRBJ2-1; maybe TRBD2 (6 bases). In germline, CDR1 is SGHTA, CDR2 FQGTGA. This CDR3 is 13 amino acids long. Written as DNA, the CDR3 is TGTGCCAGCAGCCGGGACTCCCACAATGAGCAGTTCTTC. It yields the protein CASSRDSHNEQFF.

The chain's CDR3 is CASSQRSGYGYTF. DNA for the CDR3: TGCGCCAGCAGCCAAAGGAGCGGATATGGCTACACCTTC. This rearrangement joins TRBV4-3 to TRBJ1-2; D ambiguous. V lost 2 bases to trimming and J lost 5 bases, with 9 bases between them. This CDR3 comprises 13 residues. CDR1 and CDR2 (germline): LGHNA, YSLEER.

The chain employs TRBV6-2 or TRBV6-3 and TRBJ1-2; TRBD1 is a possible D gene (6 bases). V was clipped by 3 bases and J by 3 bases, with 11 bases between them. The CDR3 runs 14 residues. Germline CDR1 reads MNHEY; CDR2 reads SVGEGT. Written as DNA, the CDR3 is TGTGCCAGCAGTTATGACGCAGGGGACTATGGCTACACCTTC. Translating gives CASSYDAGDYGYTF.

The rearrangement joins TRBV5-6 to TRBJ1-2; D unresolved. The CDR3 runs to 14 residues. Germline-derived CDR1 and CDR2 are SGHDT and YYEEEE. Trimming removed 4 bases from V and 1 base from J, with 11 bases in between. The CDR3 DNA sequence: TGTGCCAGCAGCCCGGGCGGGGTTAACTATGGCTACACCTTC. Translated: CASSPGGVNYGYTF.

The chain combines TRBV7-9 with TRBJ2-3, with TRBD2 identical over 7 bases. V was pared by 3 bases and J by 4 bases, with 7 bases of the junction left unmatched. The CDR3 consists of 15 residues. Per germline, CDR1 SEHNR and CDR2 FQNEAQ (reference sequence). CDR3 nucleotide sequence: TGTGCCAGCAGCTTTCCAGGACTAGGCGCAGATACGCAGTATTTT. Residues: CASSFPGLGADTQYF.

The V gene is TRBV19, the J gene TRBJ1-2; the D gene is possibly TRBD1 (5 bases). The V gene's germline CDR1 is LNHDA and CDR2 SQIVND (reference sequence). The CDR3 is 13 amino acids. V shed 4 bases and J shed 7 bases, with 13 bases lying between them. The CDR3 DNA reads TGTGCCAGTAGTACCGACGGGACTTCTGGCTACACCTTC. Translated, it gives CASSTDGTSGYTF.

This chain connects TRBV3-1 (or the pseudogene TRBV3-2) to TRBJ2-1; the match to TRBD2 covers 13 bases. Germline CDR1 is LGHDT and CDR2 is YNNKEL (reference sequence). The ends lost 6 bases at V and 10 bases at J; junction bases unmatched: 9. This CDR3 spans 15 amino acids. The CDR3, as DNA: TGTGCCAGCAGGAAGACAGGGACTAGCGGGATCGAGCAGTTCTTC. It translates to CASRKTGTSGIEQFF.

The chain couples TRBV18 to TRBJ2-5; weak D call: TRBD1 (5 bases). Trimming pared 3 bases from V and 2 bases from J, leaving 7 bases between. CDR3 length: 13 residues. Germline values: CDR1 KGHSH, CDR2 LQKENI. The CDR3 nucleotides read TGTGCCAGCTCACCGACAGTTCAAGAGACCCAGTACTTC. It codes for CASSPTVQETQYF.

The chain combines TRBV2 with TRBJ2-3; tentatively, D is TRBD1 (5 bases). The CDR3 spans 14 residues. Germline V gene lookup returns CDR1 SNHLY and CDR2 FYNNEI. V shed 6 bases and J shed 0 bases, with 10 bases lying between them. The CDR3 bases are TGTGCCAGCAGCCTACAGGTTAGCACAGATACGCAGTATTTT. Residues: CASSLQVSTDTQYF.

The V call is TRBV7-9, the J call TRBJ1-2; D not certain. The V gene lost 1 base and the J gene lost 8 bases, with 20 bases spanning the gap. CDR3 length equals 16 residues. From germline, CDR1 is SEHNR and CDR2 FQNEAQ (reference sequence). The CDR3 reads CASSLERHSGSGGYTF. The CDR3, as DNA: TGTGCCAGCAGCTTAGAGCGCCACAGCGGGTCGGGGGGCTACACCTTC.

In its sample, this clone was seen once. The chain is built from TRBV29-1 and TRBJ2-1; 15 bases fit TRBD2. After removal of 5 bases from V and 7 bases from J, the junction contained 3 bases not matched to a gene. Germline loops: CDR1 SQVTM, CDR2 ANQGSEA. This CDR3 region has 14 residues. In DNA, the CDR3 is TGCAGCGTTTCCGGGACTAGCGGGGGGAATGAGCAGTTCTTC. Its translation is CSVSGTSGGNEQFF.

This clone was counted a few times. This rearrangement joins TRBV5-6 to TRBJ2-3; no clear D gene. The length of the CDR3 is 16 residues. V lost 4 bases and J 0 bases, leaving 15 bases between the germline ends. Germline values: CDR1 SGHDT, CDR2 YYEEEE. CDR3 in amino acids: CASSVRRVQSTDTQYF. CDR3 in DNA: TGTGCCAGCAGCGTCCGCCGGGTCCAGAGCACAGATACGCAGTATTTT.

The DNA of the CDR3 is TGTGCCAGCAGCCAGGATACCGGGACAGGGGTTTTCAATGAGCAGTTCTTC. Protein: CASSQDTGTGVFNEQFF. The rearrangement joins TRBV3-1 (or the pseudogene TRBV3-2) to TRBJ2-1, with TRBD1 matching 10 bases. CDR3 size: 17 residues. In germline, CDR1 is LGHDT, CDR2 YNNKEL (reference sequence). The V gene end was trimmed by 3 bases and the J gene end by 6 bases; junction bases not matched to a gene: 11.

This clone was picked up one time. This rearrangement joins TRBV6-5 to TRBJ1-1; possible D gene TRBD1, 6 bases. The CDR3 is 15 amino acids. The V end was cut by 6 bases, the J end by 0 bases, with 14 bases between. CDR1 and CDR2 (germline): MNHEY, SVGAGI. The CDR3 here is CASRPTGLVNTEAFF. CDR3 DNA: TGTGCCAGCAGGCCAACAGGGTTGGTGAACACTGAAGCTTTCTTT.

This sequence joins TRBV24-1 and TRBJ2-3; 7 bases match TRBD2. This CDR3 contains 17 residues. Germline CDR1 is KGHDR and CDR2 is SFDVKD. V was clipped by 1 base and J by 1 base; unmatched bases: 7. CDR3: CATSDFRTSARTDTQYF. The CDR3 region has the DNA TGTGCCACCAGTGATTTTAGAACTAGCGCTCGCACAGATACGCAGTATTTT.

On this clone: At one boundary the junction diverges from the germline segment, which might be a read error. The J gene is TRBJ2-4, the V gene TRBV19, with a tentative D call TRBD1 (6 bases). The CDR3 is made up of 12 amino acids. CDR1 is LNHDA, CDR2 SQIVND, per germline (reference sequence). The CDR3 reads CASSPFPGHVDF. The CDR3 DNA sequence: TGTGCCAGTAGTCCGTTTCCGGGACATGTGGACTTC.

This chain's CDR3 is CASSSPGSGNEKLFF. The CDR3 DNA sequence: TGTGCCAGCAGTTCTCCCGGGAGCGGTAATGAAAAACTGTTTTTT. The chain has TRBV27 and TRBJ1-4; no clear D gene. Germline CDR1 is MNHEY and CDR2 is SMNVEV (reference sequence). The CDR3 sequence is 15 residues long. Trimming cost V 4 bases and J 4 bases, with 13 bases left between them.

This rearrangement joins TRBV28 to TRBJ2-7; D perhaps matches TRBD1 (6 bases). The CDR3 covers 13 residues. The V gene's germline CDR1 is MDHEN and CDR2 SYDVKM. Trimming shortened V by 6 bases and J by 2 bases, and 11 bases separated the two germline ends. For the CDR3, the DNA is TGTGCCAGCAGGGACAGTAGAACCTACGAGCAGTACTTC. Amino acid sequence: CASRDSRTYEQYF.

The CDR3 loop is CSVGLLRRNNEQFF. Here the CDR3 DNA reads TGCAGCGTGGGATTGCTGCGGAGGAACAATGAGCAGTTCTTC. The chain carries TRBV29-1 and TRBJ2-1, with D possibly TRBD2 on 5 matching bases. V was cut by 6 bases and J by 5 bases, with 17 bases left in between. Germline assignment: CDR1 SQVTM and CDR2 ANQGSEA. CDR3 size: 14 residues.

CDR3 amino acids: CASSHGLAGAQFF. In DNA form, the CDR3 reads TGTGCCAGCAGTCATGGACTAGCGGGAGCGCAGTTCTTC. The V gene is TRBV27, the J gene TRBJ2-1, with TRBD2 matching over 13 bases. V was pared by 5 bases and J by 12 bases, with 4 bases of the junction left unmatched. The length of the CDR3 is 13 residues. The germline CDR1 and CDR2 sequences are MNHEY and SMNVEV (reference sequence).

V and J are TRBV29-1 and TRBJ2-7; D remains unclear. The CDR3 has 12 residues. Germline V lookup: CDR1 SQVTM, CDR2 ANQGSEA. The germline V and J ends were trimmed by 6 bases and 1 base, with 10 bases remaining between them. The CDR3: CSVLGFSYEQYF. In DNA form, the CDR3 reads TGCAGCGTCCTGGGCTTTTCCTACGAGCAGTACTTC.

This clone occurred once. The chain has TRBV19 and TRBJ2-1; TRBD1 aligns across 8 bases. The CDR3 length is 14 residues. CDR1 is LNHDA, CDR2 SQIVND, per germline (reference sequence). Germline trimming cut 5 bases from V and 6 bases from J; bases unmatched to any gene: 6. The CDR3 region has the DNA TGTGCCAGTAGTCACGACAGGGGCGGCAATGAGCAGTTCTTC. Protein: CASSHDRGGNEQFF.

This chain links TRBV6-1 with TRBJ1-2; the D is unclear. The V end was cut by 1 base, the J end by 2 bases, with 11 bases between. From germline, CDR1 is MNHNS and CDR2 SASEGT. CDR3 size: 15 residues. In DNA form, the CDR3 reads TGTGCCAGCAGTGAAGAAGTAGAGATGAACTATGGCTACACCTTC. It codes for CASSEEVEMNYGYTF.

The chain joins TRBV5-1 to TRBJ1-3; no reliable D call. Trimming left V 4 bases short and J 1 base short, with 12 bases between. There are 15 residues in the CDR3. Germline V CDR1 and CDR2: SGHRS, YFSETQ. CDR3 protein: CASSLTTGSGNTIYF. DNA of the CDR3: TGCGCCAGCAGCCTCACGACGGGATCTGGAAACACCATATATTTT.

The chain combines TRBV18 with TRBJ2-7; the match to TRBD1 covers 10 bases. Germline V gene lookup returns CDR1 KGHSH and CDR2 LQKENI. CDR3 length equals 14 residues. The J segment lost 3 bases and the V segment lost 4 bases, leaving 3 bases of the junction unmatched. The CDR3 nucleotides are TGTGCCAGCTCACAACGGGACAGGGGCTACGAGCAGTACTTC. Its translation is CASSQRDRGYEQYF.

This clone appeared once. The chain joins TRBV5-5 to TRBJ2-7; 12 bases fit TRBD2. The ends lost 4 bases at V and 0 bases at J; junction bases unmatched: 8. CDR3 size: 17 residues. Germline CDR1 reads SGHKS; CDR2 reads YYEKEE (reference sequence). The CDR3 DNA follows: TGTGCCAGCAGCCTCGCACTAGCGGGGGGAAGCTCCTACGAGCAGTACTTC. Translation gives CASSLALAGGSSYEQYF.

The rearrangement uses TRBV6-5 and TRBJ1-4, with D unclear. The germline CDR1 and CDR2 sequences are MNHEY and SVGAGI. The CDR3 covers 13 residues. Between the trimmed V and J ends, which lost 0 bases and 7 bases, there was a span of 6 bases. In nucleotides, the CDR3 is TGTGCCAGCAGTTACTCGGTCGGTGAAAAACTGTTTTTT. This gives the protein CASSYSVGEKLFF.

The rearrangement uses TRBV19 and TRBJ2-5, with 8 nucleotides matching TRBD1. The length of the CDR3 is 14 residues. CDR1 is LNHDA, CDR2 SQIVND, per germline (reference sequence). The trim removed 5 bases at V and 5 bases at J, leaving 7 bases unmatched. Here the CDR3 DNA reads TGTGCCAGTAGTCAGACAGGGGAGCGCGAGACCCAGTACTTC. It translates to CASSQTGERETQYF.

The chain links TRBV1 to TRBJ2-7; TRBD2, the D gene given by the table, was not confirmed from the DNA. TRBV1 is described as a pseudogene. This CDR3 is built from 19 residues. The CDR3 region is CTSSQDSRLAGGPSYEQYF. CDR3 bases: TGCACCAGCAGCCAAGACAGTCGACTAGCGGGAGGGCCATCCTACGAGCAGTACTTC.